The 27 T cell receptor beta chains given below trace back to one sample, sequenced in a study of cytomegalovirus exposure and HLA in healthy donors. Profiling relied on immunoSEQ multiplex PCR, and the TCRdb table lists in-frame clones only, not all of them. This table holds nearly 80,000 clones, more than 85% found once. Sequencing was done on a sample of PBMCs. The receptors here all came from a woman aged 25 to 45 in good health and CMV-seronegative.

The CDR3 reads CASSRSRGNQPQHF. CDR3 coding DNA: TGTGCCAGCAGCCGCTCTCGGGGCAATCAGCCCCAGCATTTT. The chain combines TRBV13 with TRBJ1-5; no definite D call. The CDR3 consists of 14 residues. In germline, CDR1 is PRHDT, CDR2 FYEKMQ (reference sequence). V lost 5 bases, J lost 2 bases, and 10 bases lay in between. Looking up the rest from reference TRBV13 and TRBJ1-5 gives the full variable domain: AAGVIQSPRHLIKEKRETATLKCYPIPRHDTVYWYQQGPGQDPQFLISFYEKMQSDKGSIPDRFSAQQFSDYHSELNMSSLELGDSALYFCASSRSRGNQPQHFGDGTRLSIL.

This sequence joins TRBV10-1 and TRBJ2-1, with TRBD2 matching over 8 bases. Looked up from germline, CDR1 is WNHNN and CDR2 is SYGVQD (reference sequence). V was pared by 4 bases and J by 5 bases, with 4 bases of the junction left unmatched. There are 14 residues in the CDR3. This CDR3 is CASSVPGGNNEQFF. DNA of the CDR3: TGCGCCAGCAGTGTACCGGGAGGGAACAATGAGCAGTTCTTC.

The chain has TRBV7-2 and TRBJ2-7; D is possibly TRBD1 (6 bases). Trimming removed 2 bases from V and 2 bases from J, with 22 bases in between. The CDR3 runs to 18 residues. Germline V gene sequence: CDR1 SGHTA, CDR2 FQGNSA. CDR3 region: CASSLNPLRAGGAYEQYF. The CDR3, as DNA: TGTGCCAGCAGCTTAAATCCCCTCCGAGCTGGGGGCGCCTACGAGCAGTACTTC.

V gene TRBV18 combines with J gene TRBJ1-2, with D possibly TRBD1 on 5 matching bases. Germline values: CDR1 KGHSH, CDR2 LQKENI. This CDR3 is 15 amino acids long. V lost 1 base and J lost 6, with 15 bases in between. The CDR3 coding sequence is TGTGCCAGCTCACCACTTGAGCTAAGGGGCGATGGCTACACCTTC. Translated: CASSPLELRGDGYTF.

The rearrangement links TRBV11-3 to TRBJ2-3; 11 bases are shared with TRBD2. The CDR3 is made up of 16 amino acids. Germline V gives CDR1 SGHNT, CDR2 YENEEA. V lost 2 bases to trimming and J lost 4 bases; unmatched junction nucleotides: 5. CDR3 protein: CASSLRTSGRADTQYF. The CDR3 DNA reads TGTGCCAGCAGCTTACGCACTAGCGGGAGAGCAGATACGCAGTATTTT.

The rearrangement links TRBV5-1 to TRBJ2-7; D uncertain. From germline, CDR1 is SGHRS and CDR2 YFSETQ. Trimming cost V 2 bases and J 1 base, with 10 bases left between them. There are 14 residues in the CDR3. The CDR3 coding sequence is TGCGCCAGCAGCTTATACAGCAATTCCTACGAGCAGTACTTC. The encoded protein is CASSLYSNSYEQYF.

The V and J genes are TRBV6-5 and TRBJ1-3; D is unclear. Between the trimmed V and J ends, which lost 4 bases and 9 bases, there was a span of 13 bases. The CDR3 covers 13 residues. Germline V CDR1 and CDR2: MNHEY, SVGAGI. CDR3 region: CASSWESDSTIYF. The CDR3 DNA is TGTGCCAGCAGTTGGGAGTCGGATTCCACCATATATTTT.

The chain couples TRBV19 to TRBJ2-2; 9 nucleotides agree with TRBD1. The CDR3 runs to 16 residues. V shed 5 bases and J 2 bases; nucleotides not matched to a gene: 6. Germline loops: CDR1 LNHDA, CDR2 SQIVND (reference sequence). CDR3 loop: CASSPRGQGNTGELFF. CDR3 coding DNA: TGTGCCAGTAGTCCGAGGGGACAGGGAAACACCGGGGAGCTGTTTTTT. The full variable domain, completed using reference TRBV19 and TRBJ2-2, is DGGITQSPKYLFRKEGQNVTLSCEQNLNHDAMYWYRQDPGQGLRLIYYSQIVNDFQKGDIAEGYSVSREKKESFPLTVTSAQKNPTAFYLCASSPRGQGNTGELFFGEGSRLTVL.

This chain uses TRBV19 with TRBJ1-5, with 7 positions matching TRBD1. This CDR3 is 15 amino acids long. CDR1 and CDR2 (germline): LNHDA, SQIVND (reference sequence). Trimming took 4 bases from V and 3 from J; bases not matched to a gene: 6. Here the CDR3 reads CASSRGQVLNQPQHF. In DNA form, the CDR3 reads TGTGCCAGTAGTAGAGGACAGGTCCTCAATCAGCCCCAGCATTTT.

J is TRBJ1-2 and V is TRBV10-3; D perhaps matches TRBD1 (5 bases). V lost 4 bases to trimming and J lost 4 bases, with 16 bases between them. This CDR3 comprises 15 residues. Germline CDR1 reads ENHRY; CDR2 reads SYGVKD. CDR3 DNA: TGTGCCATCAGTGCGACAGTCGCTATACTCTATGGCTACACCTTC. It specifies CAISATVAILYGYTF.

J is TRBJ2-6 and V is TRBV5-4, with D perhaps matching TRBD2 (5 bases). V was cut by 3 bases and J by 3 bases, with 16 bases left in between. CDR1 is SGHNT and CDR2 is YYREEE in the germline V gene (reference sequence). The CDR3 covers 17 residues. The CDR3 reads CASSSRAGGFGANVLTF. The CDR3 DNA reads TGTGCCAGCAGCTCGAGGGCCGGTGGTTTTGGGGCCAACGTCCTGACTTTC.

V is TRBV7-3 and J is TRBJ2-3; 8 bases fit TRBD1. Germline V lookup: CDR1 SGHTA, CDR2 FQGTGA. The trim removed 3 bases at V and 0 bases at J, leaving 2 bases unmatched. This CDR3 is 15 amino acids long. The DNA of the CDR3 is TGTGCCAGCAGCTTCCGGACAGGGAGCACAGATACGCAGTATTTT. Protein: CASSFRTGSTDTQYF.

This clone was counted once. The gene calls are TRBV7-6 and TRBJ1-1; tentative D call: TRBD1 (5 bases). Germline lookup yields CDR1 SGHVS and CDR2 FNYEAQ. V lost 1 base, J lost 1 base, and 10 bases lay in between. The CDR3 is 15 amino acids. The CDR3 region is CASSLDRSRNTEAFF. The DNA for the CDR3 is TGTGCCAGCAGCTTAGACAGGTCCCGGAACACTGAAGCTTTCTTT. Looking up the rest from reference TRBV7-6 and TRBJ1-1 gives the full variable domain: GAGVSQSPRYKVTKRGQDVALRCDPISGHVSLYWYRQALGQGPEFLTYFNYEAQQDKSGLPNDRFSAERPEGSISTLTIQRTEQRDSAMYRCASSLDRSRNTEAFFGQGTRLTVV.

CDR3 bases: TGTGCCAGTAGTATCCAGGGCGATAGAAACACTGAAGCTTTCTTT. It specifies CASSIQGDRNTEAFF. J is TRBJ1-1 and V is TRBV19; D possibly corresponds to TRBD1 (5 bases). The V gene's germline CDR1 is LNHDA and CDR2 SQIVND (reference sequence). V was pared by 3 bases and J by 2 bases, with 13 bases between. The CDR3 contains 15 residues.

The V call is TRBV27, the J call TRBJ2-3, with TRBD1 identical over 8 bases. Germline V gene lookup returns CDR1 MNHEY and CDR2 SMNVEV (reference sequence). V was pared by 6 bases and J by 5 bases, with 7 bases of the junction left unmatched. The CDR3 is made up of 14 amino acids. This chain's CDR3 is CASRRTGRLDTQYF. The CDR3 DNA follows: TGTGCCAGCAGGAGGACAGGGAGGTTAGATACGCAGTATTTT.

The CDR3 loop is CASSSVWANNQPQHF. CDR3 bases: TGTGCCAGCAGCTCCGTTTGGGCAAACAATCAGCCCCAGCATTTT. V is TRBV6-1 and J is TRBJ1-5; no clear D. This CDR3 region has 15 residues. Germline values: CDR1 MNHNS, CDR2 SASEGT. Trimming removed 6 bases at V and 3 bases at J, with 15 bases between.

J is TRBJ2-5 and V is TRBV7-3; 11 bases map to TRBD2. The CDR3 covers 19 residues. Germline V gene sequence: CDR1 SGHTA, CDR2 FQGTGA. Germline trimming cut 4 bases from V and 5 bases from J; bases unmatched to any gene: 18. The CDR3 DNA reads as TGTGCCAGCAGCTCCGACTTGGGACTAGCGGTTGGGCGTCGGGAGACCCAGTACTTC. Protein product: CASSSDLGLAVGRRETQYF.

The chain recombines TRBV18 with TRBJ2-7, with no clear D. CDR1 and CDR2 from the germline V gene are KGHSH and LQKENI. Deletions cut 2 bases from V and 2 bases from J, with 7 bases between. This CDR3 spans 13 amino acids. In DNA form, the CDR3 reads TGTGCCAGCTCACCATACGAGCCCTACGAGCAGTACTTC. Protein product: CASSPYEPYEQYF.

V is TRBV5-4 and J is TRBJ2-5; 12 nucleotides line up with TRBD1. The CDR3 totals 16 residues. Germline CDR1 is SGHNT and CDR2 is YYREEE (reference sequence). With V trimmed by 4 bases and J by 4 bases, 8 bases remained unmatched. The CDR3 protein is CASSPGQGAMGETQYF. The DNA of the CDR3 is TGTGCCAGCAGCCCGGGACAGGGGGCTATGGGAGAGACCCAGTACTTC.

The CDR3 DNA reads as TGTGCCAGCTCTTGGGGGCCGGGACAGGACGGCTGGGGCTACACCTTC. Translated, it gives CASSWGPGQDGWGYTF. This chain joins TRBV25-1 and TRBJ1-2; 8 bases agree with TRBD1. CDR1 and CDR2 (germline): MGHDK, SYGVNS. This CDR3 comprises 16 residues. The V gene end was trimmed by 8 bases and the J gene end by 8 bases; junction bases not matched to a gene: 19.

This clone was seen once. The gene calls are TRBV27 and TRBJ2-5; D possibly corresponds to TRBD2 (6 bases). The CDR3 loop spans 14 amino acids. The germline V and J ends were trimmed by 5 bases and 5 bases, with 15 bases remaining between them. CDR1 MNHEY and CDR2 SMNVEV come from the germline V gene (reference sequence). The CDR3 is CASSLTSSGETQYF. The CDR3 DNA is TGTGCCAGCAGTCTGACTAGTTCGGGGGAGACCCAGTACTTC.

This sequence joins TRBV28 and TRBJ1-1; 8 bases fit TRBD1. Germline CDR1 reads MDHEN; CDR2 reads SYDVKM. The J segment lost 7 bases and the V segment lost 3 bases, leaving 4 bases of the junction unmatched. The CDR3 sequence is 13 residues long. CDR3 amino acids: CASSFKDRVEAFF. The CDR3 coding sequence is TGTGCCAGCAGTTTCAAGGACAGGGTTGAAGCTTTCTTT.

The chain recombines TRBV7-9 with TRBJ1-1, with 8 nucleotides matching TRBD1. J gave up 11 bases and V 5 bases, and 4 bases lay outside the gene matches. The germline V gene encodes CDR1 SEHNR and CDR2 FQNEAQ (reference sequence). CDR3 size: 11 residues. The CDR3 reads CASSPGGPAFF. The CDR3 DNA reads TGTGCCAGCAGCCCAGGGGGCCCGGCTTTCTTT.

V and J are TRBV7-9 and TRBJ1-1, with D unclear. Trimming stripped 6 bases from V and 3 bases from J, with 23 bases between. The CDR3 sequence is 17 residues long. Germline assignment: CDR1 SEHNR and CDR2 FQNEAQ (reference sequence). The CDR3 DNA reads TGTGCCAGCAGATTTCCACACTCAGTGGCCGGGGACACTGAAGCTTTCTTT. It translates to CASRFPHSVAGDTEAFF. The entire variable domain, with the rest obtained from reference TRBV7-9 and TRBJ1-1, is as follows: DTGVSQNPRHKITKRGQNVTFRCDPISEHNRLYWYRQTLGQGPEFLTYFQNEAQLEKSRLLSDRFSAERPKGSFSTLEIQRTEQGDSAMYLCASRFPHSVAGDTEAFFGQGTRLTVV.

The chain links TRBV9 to TRBJ1-4, with D tentatively TRBD1 (6 bases). V dropped 4 bases and J dropped 4 bases, with 17 bases sitting between them. The CDR3 contains 16 residues. CDR1 is SGDLS and CDR2 is YYNGEE in the germline V gene. The CDR3: CASSSYGGQYNEKLFF. CDR3 coding DNA: TGTGCCAGCAGCTCATACGGGGGGCAGTATAATGAAAAACTGTTTTTT.

This sequence joins TRBV7-9 and TRBJ1-4, with D unresolved. From germline, CDR1 is SEHNR and CDR2 FQNEAQ (reference sequence). This CDR3 contains 13 residues. Trimming left V 3 bases short and J 7 bases short, with 9 bases between. CDR3 DNA sequence: TGTGCCAGCAGCTTCCTTGAGGGTGAAAAACTGTTTTTT. Encoded protein: CASSFLEGEKLFF.

The chain uses TRBV7-8 and TRBJ1-2, with D possibly TRBD1 on 6 matching bases. Germline values: CDR1 SGHVS, CDR2 FQNEAQ. Trimming stripped 1 base from V and 7 bases from J, with 16 bases between. The CDR3 covers 15 residues. The CDR3 loop reads CASSLGGGRGSGYTF. CDR3 DNA: TGTGCCAGCAGCTTAGGCGGTGGCAGGGGTAGTGGCTACACCTTC.